The T cell receptor beta chain described here comes from a study of brain T cells in children with intractable seizures. Clones were read by immunoSEQ multiplex PCR, and TCRdb kept only the in-frame ones, dropping some. This sample has approximately 330,000 clones, with more than 85% found just once. Trimming left V 0 bases short and J 6 bases short, with 8 bases between. From germline, CDR1 is SGHDN and CDR2 FVKESK. CDR3 size: 13 residues. Time point described: blood from clinic visit 5 months post-surgery; TSC patient then seizure free. V and J are TRBV14 and TRBJ1-2; tentative D call: TRBD1 (6 bases). The clonotype originates from a boy under three years old with tuberous sclerosis and intractable seizures. Sequencing was performed on peripheral blood, taken roughly 5 months after surgery. CDR3 in amino acids: CASSQDAGDGYTF. CDR3 bases: TGTGCCAGCAGCCAAGATGCAGGGGATGGCTACACCTTC.